The 20 T cell receptor beta chains listed next were all sequenced from one sample in a study of cytomegalovirus exposure and HLA in healthy donors. Profiling relied on immunoSEQ multiplex PCR, and the TCRdb table lists in-frame clones only, not all of them. Among tens of thousands of clones listed, about 90% were seen once. Source material: PBMCs. Source of these receptors: a woman younger than 30 in good health and CMV-seropositive.

The chain uses TRBV5-1 and TRBJ2-1; the match to TRBD1 covers 10 bases. The CDR3 loop spans 16 amino acids. Germline CDR1 SGHRS, CDR2 YFSETQ. J gave up 4 bases and V 0 bases, and 4 bases lay outside the gene matches. CDR3 in amino acids: CASSLGDRGSYNEQFF. CDR3 DNA: TGCGCCAGCAGCTTGGGGGACAGGGGTTCGTACAATGAGCAGTTCTTC. The complete variable domain, with remaining parts taken from reference TRBV5-1 and TRBJ2-1, reads KAGVTQTPRYLIKTRGQQVTLSCSPISGHRSVSWYQQTPGQGLQFLFEYFSETQRNKGNFPGRFSGRQFSNSRSEMNVSTLELGDSALYLCASSLGDRGSYNEQFFGPGTRLTVL.

This clone was seen a few times. The CDR3 region is CASSQSTGSTTGVNTEAFF. CDR3 in DNA: TGTGCCAGCAGCCAGAGTACCGGGAGCACAACAGGGGTGAACACTGAAGCTTTCTTT. This chain joins TRBV14 and TRBJ1-1; 7 nucleotides line up with TRBD1. The CDR3 totals 19 residues. Germline V gene lookup returns CDR1 SGHDN and CDR2 FVKESK. V shed 3 bases and J 0 bases; nucleotides not matched to a gene: 16.

A single count supports this clone. The V and J genes are TRBV11-2 and TRBJ2-1; a weak D match, TRBD1 (6 bases). Trimming cost V 2 bases and J 4 bases, with 21 bases left between them. Germline CDR1 SGHAT, CDR2 FQNNGV. This CDR3 has 18 amino acids. The CDR3 protein is CASSLREGSGVRYNEQFF. Written as DNA, the CDR3 is TGTGCCAGCAGCTTACGAGAGGGTTCAGGGGTTAGATACAATGAGCAGTTCTTC.

The CDR3 DNA reads as TGTGCCAGCAGGAGGGGACAGGGCGACTATGGCTACACCTTC. Its protein is CASRRGQGDYGYTF. J is TRBJ1-2 and V is TRBV6-6, with 9 nucleotides matching TRBD1. CDR1 MNHNY and CDR2 SVGAGI come from the germline V gene (reference sequence). The CDR3 has 14 amino acids. The V and J ends lost 6 bases and 3 bases, in that order; junction bases with no gene match: 5.

This chain links TRBV11-2 with TRBJ2-1; 11 positions agree with TRBD2. This CDR3 contains 16 residues. The ends lost 4 bases at V and 9 bases at J; junction bases unmatched: 11. CDR1 and CDR2 from the germline V gene are SGHAT and FQNNGV. Here the CDR3 DNA reads TGTGCCAGCAGCTCCGGTCTAGCGGGGGGCGACAGTGAGCAGTTCTTC. This codes for CASSSGLAGGDSEQFF.

The chain has TRBV7-9 and TRBJ2-1, with D perhaps matching TRBD1 (6 bases). The V and J ends lost 3 bases and 5 bases respectively, with 11 bases between them. The CDR3 runs to 14 residues. Germline V lookup: CDR1 SEHNR, CDR2 FQNEAQ (reference sequence). The CDR3 nucleotides read TGTGCCAGCAGCTTGGGGGACAAAGACAATGAGCAGTTCTTC. Amino acid sequence: CASSLGDKDNEQFF.

This clone appeared once. The rearrangement uses TRBV5-5 and TRBJ1-5; tentatively, D is TRBD1 (6 bases). The CDR3 is made up of 13 amino acids. The V gene lost 2 bases and the J gene lost 7 bases, with 10 bases spanning the gap. The germline V gene encodes CDR1 SGHKS and CDR2 YYEKEE (reference sequence). The CDR3 DNA is TGTGCCAGCAGCTTACAGGGTAGGCAGCCCCAGCATTTT. It specifies CASSLQGRQPQHF. The full variable domain, in which reference TRBV5-5 and TRBJ1-5 provide the parts outside the CDR3, is DAGVTQSPTHLIKTRGQQVTLRCSPISGHKSVSWYQQVLGQGPQFIFQYYEKEERGRGNFPDRFSARQFPNYSSELNVNALLLGDSALYLCASSLQGRQPQHFGDGTRLSIL.

The chain employs TRBV30 and TRBJ2-7, with D possibly matching TRBD1 (6 bases). The CDR3 runs to 14 residues. The germline V and J ends were trimmed by 4 bases and 10 bases, with 23 bases remaining between them. Looked up from germline, CDR1 is GTSNPN and CDR2 is SVGIG (reference sequence). CDR3 nucleotide sequence: TGTGCCTGGACCCATAGGGGGACAACGATCCCACAGTACTTC. Residues: CAWTHRGTTIPQYF.

The chain employs TRBV6-5 and TRBJ2-5, with 9 bases that match TRBD1. With V trimmed by 7 bases and J by 5 bases, 8 bases remained unmatched. This CDR3 has 14 amino acids. The V gene's germline CDR1 is MNHEY and CDR2 SVGAGI. The CDR3 DNA reads TGTGCCAGCACGGGCACGACAGGGGGTGAGACCCAGTACTTC. Its protein is CASTGTTGGETQYF.

This sequence joins TRBV2 and TRBJ2-1; TRBD1 matches 9 bases. With 11 bases clipped from V and 6 bases from J, the junction kept 5 bases outside the gene matches. CDR3 length: 12 residues. The V gene's germline CDR1 is SNHLY and CDR2 FYNNEI. This CDR3 reads CASGTGSNEQFF. The CDR3 DNA is TGTGCCTCCGGGACAGGGTCCAATGAGCAGTTCTTC.

The chain links TRBV27 to TRBJ2-1, with 8 nucleotides matching TRBD1. Germline V gene data show CDR1 as MNHEY and CDR2 as SMNVEV (reference sequence). V was pared by 3 bases and J by 7 bases, with 8 bases of the junction left unmatched. This CDR3 has 15 amino acids. CDR3 bases: TGTGCCAGCAGTTTTCGGACAGGGCGAGGGAATGAGCAGTTCTTC. Its protein product is CASSFRTGRGNEQFF.

This clone came up once. The chain is built from TRBV11-2 and TRBJ2-1; 10 nucleotides match TRBD2. V lost 1 base to trimming and J lost 4 bases; unmatched junction nucleotides: 7. Germline lookup yields CDR1 SGHAT and CDR2 FQNNGV. The CDR3 has 17 residues. The CDR3 region has the DNA TGTGCCAGCAGCTTAGGTCCCGGGACTAGCGCATACAATGAGCAGTTCTTC. This translates into CASSLGPGTSAYNEQFF.

This clone was seen a handful of times. The gene calls are TRBV19 and TRBJ1-5; D remains unclear. Per the germline V gene, CDR1 is LNHDA and CDR2 is SQIVND (reference sequence). V shed 5 bases and J shed 7 bases, with 12 bases lying between them. The CDR3 runs to 13 residues. This CDR3 reads CASSLVLSQPQHF. The CDR3, as DNA: TGTGCCAGTAGTCTCGTTCTATCCCAGCCCCAGCATTTT.

The chain is built from TRBV10-1 and TRBJ2-1; 13 nucleotides agree with TRBD2. CDR1 WNHNN and CDR2 SYGVQD come from the germline V gene (reference sequence). There are 13 residues in the CDR3. With 5 bases clipped from V and 13 bases from J, the junction kept 5 bases outside the gene matches. The CDR3 nucleotides read TGCGCCAGCAGTCGGACTAGCGGGAGTCCCCAGTTCTTC. This translates into CASSRTSGSPQFF.

This rearrangement joins TRBV27 to TRBJ2-7, with 7 bases lining up with TRBD1. The CDR3 contains 13 residues. CDR1 and CDR2 (germline): MNHEY, SMNVEV (reference sequence). Trimming cost V 6 bases and J 6 bases; bases outside gene matches: 8. This CDR3 reads CASSRNTGAEQYF. The CDR3 DNA reads TGTGCCAGCAGCCGAAATACAGGGGCCGAGCAGTACTTC.

This chain uses TRBV9 with TRBJ2-2, with TRBD1 matching 7 bases. The length of the CDR3 is 15 residues. J lost 1 base, V lost 1 base, and 1 base had no gene match. Germline V gene sequence: CDR1 SGDLS, CDR2 YYNGEE. CDR3 amino acids: CASSVTGENTGELFF. The CDR3 nucleotides read TGTGCCAGCAGCGTAACAGGGGAGAACACCGGGGAGCTGTTTTTT.

Here the CDR3 DNA reads TGTGCCAGCCTAGGGACTAGCGGATACAATGAGCAGTTCTTC. It is translated as CASLGTSGYNEQFF. The chain has TRBV5-5 and TRBJ2-1, with 11 bases aligning to TRBD2. Germline assignment: CDR1 SGHKS and CDR2 YYEKEE (reference sequence). The ends lost 7 bases at V and 4 bases at J; junction bases unmatched: 4. This CDR3 contains 14 residues.

The rearrangement uses TRBV6-1 and TRBJ2-3; 9 nucleotides align to TRBD2. The CDR3 covers 15 residues. With 6 bases clipped from V and 2 bases from J, the junction kept 6 bases outside the gene matches. CDR1 and CDR2 from the germline V gene are MNHNS and SASEGT. The CDR3, as DNA: TGTGCCAGCAGCTTAGCGGGGGTTCCCACAGATACGCAGTATTTT. This gives the protein CASSLAGVPTDTQYF.

The chain recombines TRBV18 with TRBJ1-1, with 9 bases aligning to TRBD1. Germline V gives CDR1 KGHSH, CDR2 LQKENI. After removal of 3 bases from V and 5 bases from J, the junction contained 4 bases not matched to a gene. The CDR3 is 14 residues long. CDR3 nucleotides: TGTGCCAGCTCACCCTACAGGGGGCAGACTGAAGCTTTCTTT. Its translation: CASSPYRGQTEAFF.

This clone showed up just a few times. This chain links TRBV9 with TRBJ1-5, with D unresolved. Germline CDR1 reads SGDLS; CDR2 reads YYNGEE. V gave up 0 bases and J gave up 4 bases, with 11 bases separating them. CDR3 length: 15 amino acids. The CDR3 DNA is TGTGCCAGCAGCGTAGAAGGTTCGGGGAATCAGCCCCAGCATTTT. Translating gives CASSVEGSGNQPQHF.